This TCR beta chain was retrieved from a study of blood T cell repertoires in COVID-19. As for the study in general: The United States, Italy and Spain were the sources of the acute and convalescent COVID-19 samples.

Assay used: immunoSEQ multiplex PCR; TCRdb lists only in-frame clones, some missing. Among 200,000 to 250,000 clones, under 85% were seen once, and the ten largest hold around 2%. CDR3 length: 14 residues. The V end was cut by 1 base, the J end by 1 base, with 4 bases between. From germline, CDR1 is MNHEY and CDR2 SMNVEV (reference sequence). Sequences were obtained from peripheral blood. This chain connects TRBV27 to TRBJ2-2; D ambiguous. This TCR came from a man aged 30-40 years who had recovered from COVID-19. The CDR3 protein is CASSLYRNTGELFF. The DNA of the CDR3 is TGTGCCAGCAGTTTATATCGGAACACCGGGGAGCTGTTTTTT.